This record concerns one TCR beta chain sequence. The CDR3 runs to 16 residues. With 4 bases removed from V and 4 bases from J, the gap between germline ends came to 20 bases. Per the germline V gene, CDR1 is SGHRS and CDR2 is YFSETQ. This entry is derived from a study of blood T cell repertoires in COVID-19. The wider study: Acute and convalescent COVID-19 samples came from the United States, Italy and Spain.

Original analysis: Quantification of nucleated cells was approximated via reference gene primer amplification. Clones were read by immunoSEQ multiplex PCR, and TCRdb kept only the in-frame ones, dropping some. That table supplies the V and J calls and clone size; D and trimming were determined from the DNA. The repertoire holds fewer than 350,000 clones, with approximately 85% as singletons. Clinical histories supplied by participants themselves formed the basis of cohort assignment. The chain employs TRBV5-1 and TRBJ1-1; D is perhaps TRBD1 (5 bases). This sequence was found in a man aged 30 to 39 who had recovered from COVID-19. Sample: PBMCs or T cells enriched from blood (not recorded which). CDR3 in DNA: TGCGCCAGCAGCCGTACGACAGTCTCCCAGGGCACTGAAGCTTTCTTT. This codes for CASSRTTVSQGTEAFF.